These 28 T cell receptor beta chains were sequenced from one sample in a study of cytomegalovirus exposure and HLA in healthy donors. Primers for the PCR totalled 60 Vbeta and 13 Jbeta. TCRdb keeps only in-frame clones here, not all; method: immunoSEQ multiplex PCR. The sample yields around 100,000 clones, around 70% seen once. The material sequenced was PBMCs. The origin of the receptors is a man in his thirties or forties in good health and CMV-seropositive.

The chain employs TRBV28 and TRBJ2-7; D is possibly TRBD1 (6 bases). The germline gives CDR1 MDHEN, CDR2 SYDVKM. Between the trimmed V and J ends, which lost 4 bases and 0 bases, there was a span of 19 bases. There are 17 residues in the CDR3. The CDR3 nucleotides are TGTGCCAGCAGTTCCCCCTACAGGGTCCCCCACTCCTACGAGCAGTACTTC. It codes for CASSSPYRVPHSYEQYF.

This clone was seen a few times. The CDR3: CASSLFGGLGRNEQFF. The CDR3 DNA is TGTGCCAGCAGTTTATTCGGGGGGCTCGGGAGGAATGAGCAGTTCTTC. The chain links TRBV27 to TRBJ2-1; a possible D gene is TRBD2 (7 bases). Deletions cut 1 base from V and 7 bases from J, with 17 bases between. CDR3 length: 16 amino acids. CDR1 is MNHEY and CDR2 is SMNVEV in the germline V gene (reference sequence).

Here the CDR3 DNA reads TGTGCCAGTAGTATAAGTTGGGGGGACGCCTACAATGAGCAGTTCTTC. Translating gives CASSISWGDAYNEQFF. The V and J genes are TRBV19 and TRBJ2-1; possible D gene TRBD2, 6 bases. Trimming pared 2 bases from V and 2 bases from J, leaving 13 bases between. The CDR3 runs to 16 residues. Germline-derived CDR1 and CDR2 are LNHDA and SQIVND (reference sequence).

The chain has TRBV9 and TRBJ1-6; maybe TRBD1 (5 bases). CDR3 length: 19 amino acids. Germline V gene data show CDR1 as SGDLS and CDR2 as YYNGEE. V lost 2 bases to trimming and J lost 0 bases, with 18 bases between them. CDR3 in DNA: TGTGCCAGCAGCGTCGATTCCCGGGACGGGAGCTCCTATAATTCACCCCTCCACTTT. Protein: CASSVDSRDGSSYNSPLHF.

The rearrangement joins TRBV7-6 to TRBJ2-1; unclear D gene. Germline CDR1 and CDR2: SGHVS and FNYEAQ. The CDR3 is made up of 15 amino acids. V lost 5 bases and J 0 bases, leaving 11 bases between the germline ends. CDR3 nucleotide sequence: TGTGCCAGCAGCCGCACTGAGAGCTCCTACAATGAGCAGTTCTTC. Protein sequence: CASSRTESSYNEQFF.

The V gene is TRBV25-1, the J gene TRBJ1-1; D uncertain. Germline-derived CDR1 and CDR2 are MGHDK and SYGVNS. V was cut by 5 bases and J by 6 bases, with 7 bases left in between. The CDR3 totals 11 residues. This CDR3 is CASSREPEAFF. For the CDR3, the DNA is TGTGCCAGCAGTCGGGAGCCTGAAGCTTTCTTT. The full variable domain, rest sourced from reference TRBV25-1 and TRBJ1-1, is EADIYQTPRYLVIGTGKKITLECSQTMGHDKMYWYQQDPGMELHLIHYSYGVNSTEKGDLSSESTVSRIRTEHFPLTLESARPSHTSQYLCASSREPEAFFGQGTRLTVV.

The DNA of the CDR3 is TGTGCCAGCATTGGGGGGACGGACTTCTCCTCTGGAAACACCATATATTTT. It is translated as CASIGGTDFSSGNTIYF. This chain links TRBV28 with TRBJ1-3, with TRBD1 as a possible D gene (5 bases). CDR1 and CDR2 (germline): MDHEN, SYDVKM. The CDR3 runs to 17 residues. Trimming shortened V by 7 bases and J by 0 bases, and 19 bases separated the two germline ends.

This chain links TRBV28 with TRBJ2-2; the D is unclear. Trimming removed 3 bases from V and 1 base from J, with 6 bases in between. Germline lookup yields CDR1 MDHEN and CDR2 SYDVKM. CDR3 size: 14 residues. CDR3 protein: CASSFPGNTGELFF. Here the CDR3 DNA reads TGTGCCAGCAGTTTCCCAGGGAACACCGGGGAGCTGTTTTTT.

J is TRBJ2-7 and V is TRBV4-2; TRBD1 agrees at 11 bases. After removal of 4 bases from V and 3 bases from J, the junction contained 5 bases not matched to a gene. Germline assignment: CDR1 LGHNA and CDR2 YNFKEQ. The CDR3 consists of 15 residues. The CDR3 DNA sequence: TGTGCCAGCAGCCTAACCGGGACAGGGGGCTACGAGCAGTACTTC. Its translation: CASSLTGTGGYEQYF.

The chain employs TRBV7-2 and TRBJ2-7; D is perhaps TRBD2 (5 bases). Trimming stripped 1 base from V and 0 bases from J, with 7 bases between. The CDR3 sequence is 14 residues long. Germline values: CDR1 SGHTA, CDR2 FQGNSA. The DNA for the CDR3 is TGTGCCAGCAGCTTAGAGGAGGACTCCTACGAGCAGTACTTC. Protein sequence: CASSLEEDSYEQYF.

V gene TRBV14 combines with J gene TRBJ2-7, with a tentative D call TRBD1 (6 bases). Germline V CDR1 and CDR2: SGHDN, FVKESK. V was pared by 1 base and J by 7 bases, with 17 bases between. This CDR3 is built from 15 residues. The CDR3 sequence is CASSQGNSGVGEQYF. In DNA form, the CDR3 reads TGTGCCAGCAGCCAAGGGAACTCAGGGGTGGGGGAGCAGTACTTC.

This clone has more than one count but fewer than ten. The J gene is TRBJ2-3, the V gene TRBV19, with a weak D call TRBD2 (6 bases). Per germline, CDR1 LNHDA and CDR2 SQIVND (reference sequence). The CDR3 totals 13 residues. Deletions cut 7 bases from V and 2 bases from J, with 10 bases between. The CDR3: CASNGGVTDTQYF. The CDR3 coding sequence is TGTGCCAGTAACGGGGGAGTCACAGATACGCAGTATTTT.

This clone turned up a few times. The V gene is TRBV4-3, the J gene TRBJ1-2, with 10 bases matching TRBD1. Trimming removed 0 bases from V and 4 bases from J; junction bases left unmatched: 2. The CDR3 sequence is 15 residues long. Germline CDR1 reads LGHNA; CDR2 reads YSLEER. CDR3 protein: CASSQDRDRGYGYTF. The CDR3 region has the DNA TGCGCCAGCAGCCAAGACCGGGACAGGGGCTATGGCTACACCTTC.

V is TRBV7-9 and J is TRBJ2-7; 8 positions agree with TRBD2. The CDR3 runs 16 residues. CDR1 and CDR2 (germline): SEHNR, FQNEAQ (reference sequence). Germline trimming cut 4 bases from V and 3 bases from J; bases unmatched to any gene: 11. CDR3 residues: CASSWGAGAGDYEQYF. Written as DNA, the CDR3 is TGTGCCAGCAGCTGGGGGGCGGGAGCGGGGGACTACGAGCAGTACTTC.

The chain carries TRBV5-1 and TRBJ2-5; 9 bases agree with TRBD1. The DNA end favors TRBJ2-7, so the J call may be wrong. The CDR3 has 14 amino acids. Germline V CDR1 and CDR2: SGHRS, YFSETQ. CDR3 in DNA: TGCGCCAGCAGCTCCCGGGGACAGGGCTACGAGCAGTACTTC. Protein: CASSSRGQGYEQYF.

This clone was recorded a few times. The CDR3 nucleotides read TGTGCCAGCAGCCGCGGGGGAAACACCGGGGAGCTGTTTTTT. This encodes CASSRGGNTGELFF. The chain employs TRBV11-3 and TRBJ2-2; 7 bases fit TRBD2. Trimming removed 5 bases from V and 2 bases from J; junction bases left unmatched: 2. CDR3 length: 14 residues. Per germline, CDR1 SGHNT and CDR2 YENEEA.

The CDR3 is CASSPGTDSSYNEQFF. The CDR3 region has the DNA TGCGCCAGCAGCCCAGGGACAGACAGCTCGTACAATGAGCAGTTCTTC. The chain carries TRBV5-1 and TRBJ2-1; 7 nucleotides line up with TRBD1. Looked up from germline, CDR1 is SGHRS and CDR2 is YFSETQ. J was trimmed by 4 bases and V by 4 bases; bases with no gene match: 11. This CDR3 spans 16 amino acids.

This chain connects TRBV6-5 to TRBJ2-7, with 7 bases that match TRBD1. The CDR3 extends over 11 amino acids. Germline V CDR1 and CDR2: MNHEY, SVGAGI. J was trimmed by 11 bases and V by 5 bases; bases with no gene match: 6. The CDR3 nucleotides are TGTGCCAGCAGTCCCCGGGACAGAGAGTACTTC. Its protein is CASSPRDREYF.

This CDR3 reads CASTIWGEGPNTGELFF. The CDR3, as DNA: TGTGCCAGTACCATCTGGGGGGAGGGACCGAACACCGGGGAGCTGTTTTTT. J is TRBJ2-2 and V is TRBV19, with 7 bases fitting TRBD2. V lost 7 bases, J lost 0 bases, and 11 bases stayed unmatched. The CDR3 sequence is 17 residues long. The V gene's germline CDR1 is LNHDA and CDR2 SQIVND (reference sequence).

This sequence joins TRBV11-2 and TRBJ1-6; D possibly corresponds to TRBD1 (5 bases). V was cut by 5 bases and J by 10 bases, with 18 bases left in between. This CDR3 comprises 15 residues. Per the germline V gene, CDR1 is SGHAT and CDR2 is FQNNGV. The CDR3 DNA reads TGTGCCAGCAGCCCCTCCCGCGGGGGGTTCTCACCCCTCCACTTT. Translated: CASSPSRGGFSPLHF.

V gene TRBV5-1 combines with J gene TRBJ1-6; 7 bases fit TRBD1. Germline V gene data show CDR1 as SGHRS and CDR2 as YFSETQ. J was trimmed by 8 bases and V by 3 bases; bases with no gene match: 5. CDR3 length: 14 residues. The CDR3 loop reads CASSSGTADSPLHF. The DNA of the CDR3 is TGCGCCAGCAGCTCGGGGACAGCTGATTCACCCCTCCACTTT.

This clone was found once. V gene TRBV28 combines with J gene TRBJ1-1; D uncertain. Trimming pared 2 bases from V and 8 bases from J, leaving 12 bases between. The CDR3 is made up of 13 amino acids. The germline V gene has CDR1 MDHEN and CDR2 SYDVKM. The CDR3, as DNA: TGTGCCAGCAGTTTAGGGCCCGAACTCGAAGCTTTCTTT. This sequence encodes CASSLGPELEAFF.

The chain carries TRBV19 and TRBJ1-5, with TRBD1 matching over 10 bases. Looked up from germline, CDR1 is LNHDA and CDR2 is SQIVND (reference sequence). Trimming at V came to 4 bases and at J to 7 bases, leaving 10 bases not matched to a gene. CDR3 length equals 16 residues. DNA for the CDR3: TGTGCCAGTAGTACGCGACAGGGGGCCTTTCGGCAGCCCCAGCATTTT. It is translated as CASSTRQGAFRQPQHF.

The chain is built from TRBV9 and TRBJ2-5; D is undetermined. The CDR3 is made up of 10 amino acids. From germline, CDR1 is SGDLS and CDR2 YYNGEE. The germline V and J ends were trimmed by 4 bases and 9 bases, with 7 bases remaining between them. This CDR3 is CASSPQAQYF. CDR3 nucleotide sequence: TGTGCCAGCAGCCCCCAGGCCCAGTACTTC.

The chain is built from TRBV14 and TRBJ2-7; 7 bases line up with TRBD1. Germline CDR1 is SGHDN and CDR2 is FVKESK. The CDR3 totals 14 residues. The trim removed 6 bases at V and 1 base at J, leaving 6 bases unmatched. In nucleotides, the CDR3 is TGTGCCAGCAGTGATGGGACAGCATCCTACGAGCAGTACTTC. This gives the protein CASSDGTASYEQYF.

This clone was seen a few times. The CDR3 spells CASSQDADSPLHF. As DNA, the CDR3 is TGTGCCAGCAGCCAAGATGCGGATTCACCCCTCCACTTT. The genes are TRBV4-2 and TRBJ1-6; D unresolved. Trimming removed 0 bases from V and 8 bases from J, with 5 bases in between. In germline, CDR1 is LGHNA, CDR2 YNFKEQ. The CDR3 is 13 residues long.

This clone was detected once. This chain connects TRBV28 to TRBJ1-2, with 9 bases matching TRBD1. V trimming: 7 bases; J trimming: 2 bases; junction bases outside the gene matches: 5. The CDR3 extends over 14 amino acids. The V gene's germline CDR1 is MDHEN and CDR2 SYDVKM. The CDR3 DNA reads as TGTGCCAGCACCCGGACAGGGGCGAACTATGGCTACACCTTC. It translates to CASTRTGANYGYTF.

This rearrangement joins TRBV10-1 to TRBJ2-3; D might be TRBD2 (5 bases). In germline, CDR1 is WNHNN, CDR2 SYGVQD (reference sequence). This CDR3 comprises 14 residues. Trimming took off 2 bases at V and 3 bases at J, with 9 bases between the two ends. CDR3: CASSEAGGTDTQYF. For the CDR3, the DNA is TGCGCCAGCAGTGAGGCAGGAGGTACAGATACGCAGTATTTT.